The rows below give T cell receptor beta chains drawn from one sample of a study of shared clonotypes between healthy human individuals. The protocol was immunoSEQ multiplex PCR, while the TCRdb copy is restricted to in-frame clones and leaves out a portion. This sample has around 610,000 clones, with about 95% found just once. Sequencing was performed on naive CD8+ T cells sorted from blood. These receptors were obtained from a woman in her twenties or thirties in good health. CDR3s leave out the opening cysteine and the closing phenylalanine or tryptophan. D genes are given only for firm matches. The size field is filled for only some rows; it gives once, few, many or a size class.

v_gene: TRBV28
abundance: -
j_gene: TRBJ2-5
d_gene: TRBD2
CDR3aa: ASRLAGADEQY

v_gene: TRBV28
abundance: -
j_gene: TRBJ2-7
d_gene: -
CDR3aa: ASSLSRATYEQY

v_gene: TRBV28
abundance: -
j_gene: TRBJ2-7
d_gene: -
CDR3aa: ASSISPLYEQY

v_gene: TRBV19
abundance: -
j_gene: TRBJ2-7
d_gene: -
CDR3aa: ASSTGYHSEQY

v_gene: TRBV27
abundance: -
j_gene: TRBJ2-7
d_gene: TRBD2
CDR3aa: ASSPSSGPSYEQY

v_gene: TRBV5-6
abundance: -
j_gene: TRBJ2-7
d_gene: TRBD2
CDR3aa: ASSSHREGRTYEQY

v_gene: TRBV6-5
abundance: -
j_gene: TRBJ2-5
d_gene: TRBD2
CDR3aa: ASSYSRLAGDETQY

v_gene: TRBV5-8
abundance: -
j_gene: TRBJ2-7
d_gene: TRBD1
CDR3aa: ASRSSTGVAYEQY

v_gene: TRBV6-5
abundance: once
j_gene: TRBJ1-4
d_gene: TRBD1
CDR3aa: ASSWDGTENEKLF

v_gene: TRBV19
abundance: -
j_gene: TRBJ1-1
d_gene: -
CDR3aa: ASSMVGNTEAF

v_gene: TRBV28
abundance: once
j_gene: TRBJ2-2
d_gene: -
CDR3aa: ASSLWAWETNTGELF

v_gene: TRBV2
abundance: -
j_gene: TRBJ1-2
d_gene: -
CDR3aa: ASKGRDLDYGYT

v_gene: TRBV27
abundance: -
j_gene: TRBJ2-5
d_gene: -
CDR3aa: ASSLLGGETQY

v_gene: TRBV9
abundance: -
j_gene: TRBJ2-3
d_gene: TRBD2
CDR3aa: ASSVTSGHTDTQY

v_gene: TRBV28
abundance: -
j_gene: TRBJ2-7
d_gene: -
CDR3aa: ATSSYEQY

v_gene: TRBV28
abundance: -
j_gene: TRBJ2-1
d_gene: -
CDR3aa: ASSHSGGAFNEQF

v_gene: TRBV5-6
abundance: once
j_gene: TRBJ2-5
d_gene: TRBD1
CDR3aa: ASSRDRGFQETQY

v_gene: TRBV5-4
abundance: -
j_gene: TRBJ2-7
d_gene: -
CDR3aa: ASSLFGSYEQY

v_gene: TRBV10-1
abundance: -
j_gene: TRBJ2-1
d_gene: TRBD1
CDR3aa: ASSEWRTGRGVQF

v_gene: TRBV19
abundance: -
j_gene: TRBJ2-7
d_gene: TRBD1
CDR3aa: ATADWTGDNEQY

v_gene: TRBV27
abundance: -
j_gene: TRBJ2-7
d_gene: -
CDR3aa: ASSLRGTYEQY

v_gene: TRBV19
abundance: -
j_gene: TRBJ1-2
d_gene: TRBD1
CDR3aa: ASSGEGAYGYGYT

v_gene: TRBV5-6
abundance: -
j_gene: TRBJ2-7
d_gene: -
CDR3aa: ASSLGPGSRISYEQY

v_gene: TRBV19
abundance: -
j_gene: TRBJ1-5
d_gene: -
CDR3aa: ASTRQAFDQPQH

v_gene: TRBV2
abundance: -
j_gene: TRBJ2-4
d_gene: -
CDR3aa: ASISAPRGDIQY

v_gene: TRBV5-6
abundance: -
j_gene: TRBJ2-2
d_gene: -
CDR3aa: ASSSDRTLTGELF

v_gene: TRBV29-1
abundance: -
j_gene: TRBJ1-2
d_gene: TRBD1
CDR3aa: SVSTGLYGYT

v_gene: TRBV23-1
abundance: -
j_gene: TRBJ1-1
d_gene: TRBD1
CDR3aa: ASSQSLDRTGTRTEAF

v_gene: TRBV13
abundance: -
j_gene: TRBJ2-7
d_gene: TRBD1
CDR3aa: ASSARDRRYEQY

v_gene: TRBV5-5
abundance: -
j_gene: TRBJ2-3
d_gene: TRBD2
CDR3aa: ASSSGLAGVTDTQY

v_gene: TRBV28
abundance: once
j_gene: TRBJ2-7
d_gene: -
CDR3aa: ASSLLGGTGYEQY

v_gene: TRBV4-1
abundance: -
j_gene: TRBJ2-7
d_gene: -
CDR3aa: ASSQDVETYEQY

v_gene: TRBV28
abundance: -
j_gene: TRBJ1-5
d_gene: -
CDR3aa: ASSTTGFNQPQH

v_gene: TRBV5-1
abundance: once
j_gene: TRBJ2-7
d_gene: -
CDR3aa: ASSPNSYEQY

v_gene: TRBV28
abundance: -
j_gene: TRBJ1-2
d_gene: -
CDR3aa: ASSLQMGLYGYT